Following are 2 T cell receptor beta chains from one sample sequenced in a study of blood T cell repertoires in COVID-19. Assay: immunoSEQ multiplex PCR; the TCRdb copy retains only in-frame clones and omits some. The sample contains about 190,000 clones, roughly four fifths of which appear only once. Source material: peripheral blood. These receptors came from a woman between 50 and 59 years old with acute or convalescent COVID-19.

The V call is TRBV6-6, the J call TRBJ2-4; TRBD2 matches at 7 bases. V lost 6 bases to trimming and J lost 4 bases; unmatched junction nucleotides: 6. The germline V gene has CDR1 MNHNY and CDR2 SVGAGI (reference sequence). This CDR3 has 14 amino acids. The CDR3 loop reads CASRPREAKNIQYF. The CDR3 nucleotides read TGTGCCAGCAGGCCTCGGGAGGCTAAAAACATTCAGTACTTC.

This chain's CDR3 is CATGSGQGTDTQYF. CDR3 sequence (DNA): TGTGCCACTGGCTCGGGACAGGGGACGGATACGCAGTATTTT. The chain combines TRBV24-1 with TRBJ2-3; 10 bases align to TRBD1. This CDR3 spans 14 amino acids. The ends lost 10 bases at V and 6 bases at J; junction bases unmatched: 9. CDR1 and CDR2 from the germline V gene are KGHDR and SFDVKD.